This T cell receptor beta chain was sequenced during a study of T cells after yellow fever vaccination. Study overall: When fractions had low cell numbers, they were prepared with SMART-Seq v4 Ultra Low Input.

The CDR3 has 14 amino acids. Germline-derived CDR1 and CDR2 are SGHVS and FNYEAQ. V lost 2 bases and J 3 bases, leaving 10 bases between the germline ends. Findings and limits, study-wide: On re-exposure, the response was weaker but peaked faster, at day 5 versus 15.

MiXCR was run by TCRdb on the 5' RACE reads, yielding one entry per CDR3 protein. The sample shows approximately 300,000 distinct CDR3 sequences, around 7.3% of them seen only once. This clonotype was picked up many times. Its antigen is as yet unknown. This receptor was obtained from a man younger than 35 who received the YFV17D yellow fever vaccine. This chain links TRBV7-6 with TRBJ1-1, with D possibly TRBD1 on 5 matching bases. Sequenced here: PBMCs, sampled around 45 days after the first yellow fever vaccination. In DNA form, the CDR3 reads TGTGCCAGCAGCTTAATCGTGGGGGACACTGAAGCTTTCTTT. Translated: CASSLIVGDTEAFF.